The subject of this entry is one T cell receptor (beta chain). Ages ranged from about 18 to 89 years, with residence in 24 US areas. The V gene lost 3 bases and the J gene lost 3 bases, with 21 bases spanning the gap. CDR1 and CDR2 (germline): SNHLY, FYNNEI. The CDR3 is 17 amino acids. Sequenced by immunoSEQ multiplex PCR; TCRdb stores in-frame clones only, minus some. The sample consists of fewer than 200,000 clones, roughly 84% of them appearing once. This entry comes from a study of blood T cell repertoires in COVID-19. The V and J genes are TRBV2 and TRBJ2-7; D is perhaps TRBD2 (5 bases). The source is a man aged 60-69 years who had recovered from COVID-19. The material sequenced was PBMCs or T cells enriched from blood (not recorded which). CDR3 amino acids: CASSEGRGRRKDYEQYF. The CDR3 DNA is TGTGCCAGCAGTGAGGGGAGAGGGCGTCGGAAGGACTACGAGCAGTACTTC.